Listed below are T cell receptor beta chains from one sample, sequenced in a study of cytomegalovirus exposure and HLA in healthy donors. The table came from immunoSEQ multiplex PCR; TCRdb's copy has only in-frame clones and leaves some out. The table lists around 160,000 clones, approximately 70% of them singletons, with around 3% in the top ten. The sequenced sample was PBMCs. The receptors shown here come from a middle-aged woman in good health and CMV-seropositive. The CDR3 runs from the conserved cysteine through the conserved F or W. D genes are given only for firm matches. Size tells how often a clone was seen (once, few, many) or the class of an expanded clone, and some rows leave it out.

TGTGCCAGCAGCCCTAGGTTCAGCTCCTACGAGCAGTACTTC	CASSPRFSSYEQYF	TRBJ2-7	TRBV7-2	few	.
TGTGCCAGCTTCATCTCGGGGGGAATGAACACTGAAGCTTTCTTT	CASFISGGMNTEAFF	TRBJ1-1	TRBV18	.	.
TGTGCCAGTAAAATCGGGGCGGAGGGTGGCTACACCTTC	CASKIGAEGGYTF	TRBJ1-2	TRBV19	.	.
TGTGCCAGCAGACGACCGGGACTAGGACAAGAGACCCAGTACTTC	CASRRPGLGQETQYF	TRBJ2-5	TRBV11-2	.	TRBD2
TGTGCCAGCTCCGGGACAGGGCACTTTGGCGGGGAGCTGTTTTTT	CASSGTGHFGGELFF	TRBJ2-2	TRBV18	once	TRBD1
TGTGCCAGCAGCCGAAATATGTTTGGGACAGGGGCCTACAATGAGCAGTTCTTC	CASSRNMFGTGAYNEQFF	TRBJ2-1	TRBV7-2	.	TRBD1
TGCGCCAGCAGCCAAGATCGTAACACCATATATTTT	CASSQDRNTIYF	TRBJ1-3	TRBV4-3	.	.
TGTGCCAGCAGCGAGCCCGGGACTAGCGGGGGGGCCGGGGAGCTGTTTTTT	CASSEPGTSGGAGELFF	TRBJ2-2	TRBV7-3	.	TRBD2
TGTGCCAGCAGGGTCGGGGGTCAAGCGTACGAGCAGTACTTC	CASRVGGQAYEQYF	TRBJ2-7	TRBV6-1	once	.
TGCGCCAGCAGCTTGCTACTCAGGGGGAAGAACACTGAAGCTTTCTTT	CASSLLLRGKNTEAFF	TRBJ1-1	TRBV5-1	.	TRBD1
TGTGCCAGCAGTTCCGGGACAGCTTGGTCCGAGCAGTACTTC	CASSSGTAWSEQYF	TRBJ2-7	TRBV28	.	TRBD1
TGTGCCAGCAGCTCCACGGGAACCTACGAGCAGTACTTC	CASSSTGTYEQYF	TRBJ2-7	TRBV7-6	.	.
TGTGCCAGCAGCCAACAGGGGGCGCGTAACGAGCAGTACTTC	CASSQQGARNEQYF	TRBJ2-7	TRBV7-9	once	TRBD1
TGTGCCAGCGAGAGGGATAGCAATCAGCCCCAGCATTTT	CASERDSNQPQHF	TRBJ1-5	TRBV6-1	.	.
TGTGCCAGCAGCACATGGACTAGCTCCTACGAGCAGTACTTC	CASSTWTSSYEQYF	TRBJ2-7	TRBV5-4	.	TRBD2
TGTGCCAGCAGCCTCGACAGGGGTGGTGGAAACACCATATATTTT	CASSLDRGGGNTIYF	TRBJ1-3	TRBV9	.	TRBD1
TGCGCCAGCAGCCTTAGCGGGGGGGCCTACAATGAGCAGTTCTTC	CASSLSGGAYNEQFF	TRBJ2-1	TRBV5-1	.	TRBD2
TGCGCCAGCAGCCTGGGTGTGTCTCCGGGCACAGATACGCAGTATTTT	CASSLGVSPGTDTQYF	TRBJ2-3	TRBV5-1	.	.
TGTGCCAGCAAGGGACATAATAATCAGCCCCAGAATTTT	CASKGHNNQPQNF	TRBJ1-5	TRBV6-5	.	.
TGTGCCAGCAGCTCCAACAGGGGGCCTCAGCCCCAGCATTTT	CASSSNRGPQPQHF	TRBJ1-5	TRBV7-2	.	TRBD1
TGTGCCATCACCGGGGAGCGGGACACCGGGGAGCTGTTTTTT	CAITGERDTGELFF	TRBJ2-2	TRBV10-3	.	.
TGTGCCACCAAAAGAGAACAGACACCGAACACTGAAGCTTTCTTT	CATKREQTPNTEAFF	TRBJ1-1	TRBV2	.	.
TGTGCCAGCACGTCCGTGCGGGCGGGGGGAAACACCATATATTTT	CASTSVRAGGNTIYF	TRBJ1-3	TRBV28	few	.
TGCGCCAGCAGCCCCGTGGGACAGCTAAACGAGCAGTACTTC	CASSPVGQLNEQYF	TRBJ2-7	TRBV4-1	.	TRBD1
TGTGCCAGCAGTGAAGCTAAAGGGGCTTACGAGCAGTACTTC	CASSEAKGAYEQYF	TRBJ2-7	TRBV6-1	.	.
TGTGCCAGCAGCTTAGGTGGGAGCGGGAGGAATACGCAGTATTTT	CASSLGGSGRNTQYF	TRBJ2-3	TRBV7-2	.	TRBD2
TGTGCCAGCAGCCAGATGACAGGTCCCCCTGGAAACACCATATATTTT	CASSQMTGPPGNTIYF	TRBJ1-3	TRBV4-2	.	.
TGTGCCAGCAGCGCATACAGGGGGCGGAACACTGAAGCTTTCTTT	CASSAYRGRNTEAFF	TRBJ1-1	TRBV5-4	.	TRBD1
TGTGCCAGCAGCTTGAGGTCCGGGACTAGTGGTGGCTACACCTTC	CASSLRSGTSGGYTF	TRBJ1-2	TRBV5-6	.	.
TGTGCCAGCAGCGCCCAGTCCTCCTCCTACAATGAGCAGTTCTTC	CASSAQSSSYNEQFF	TRBJ2-1	TRBV7-6	.	.
TGTGCCAGCAGCCGGACAGGGCCCGAGCAGTACTTC	CASSRTGPEQYF	TRBJ2-7	TRBV7-9	.	TRBD1
TGTGCCAGCAGAAACAGGGGTTACACAGATACGCAGTATTTT	CASRNRGYTDTQYF	TRBJ2-3	TRBV28	.	TRBD1
TGTGCCAGCAGTGAGGGAGCTAACTATGGCTACACCTTC	CASSEGANYGYTF	TRBJ1-2	TRBV6-5	.	.
TGTGCCAGCAGTCAAGGGACACGGGGCAGAGCTTTCTTT	CASSQGTRGRAFF	TRBJ1-1	TRBV27	.	.
TGTGCCAGCAGCGTAGGGGCTAACTTCTTGACCGGGGAGCTGTTTTTT	CASSVGANFLTGELFF	TRBJ2-2	TRBV9	.	.
TGTGCCAGCAGTTACTCTGGGACAGGGGCCGAGCAGTACTTC	CASSYSGTGAEQYF	TRBJ2-7	TRBV6-5	.	TRBD1
TGTGCCAGCAGCGTAGGTGGGCTCGGGGAGCTGTTTTTT	CASSVGGLGELFF	TRBJ2-2	TRBV9	.	.
TGTGCCAGTCTAGCGGGGCCGTACAATGAGCAGTTCTTC	CASLAGPYNEQFF	TRBJ2-1	TRBV2	.	TRBD2
TGTGCCAGTAGTATTGGAGACAGGGGCCACGAGCAGTACTTC	CASSIGDRGHEQYF	TRBJ2-7	TRBV19	.	TRBD1
TGTGCCAGTAGGACTAGCGGGAGTGTGCACGAGCAGTACTTC	CASRTSGSVHEQYF	TRBJ2-7	TRBV19	.	TRBD2
TGTGCCAGCAGTTTCACAGCGGTTGTGTACAATGAGCAGTTCTTC	CASSFTAVVYNEQFF	TRBJ2-1	TRBV28	.	.
TGCAGCGCCGGAGACAGCAATCAGCCCCAGCATTTT	CSAGDSNQPQHF	TRBJ1-5	TRBV29-1	.	.